The rows below give T cell receptor beta chains drawn from one sample of a study of T cells in Graves' hyperthyroidism and ophthalmopathy. TCRdb re-called the multiplex PCR reads through MiXCR, storing one row per CDR3 protein. Of roughly 300,000 distinct CDR3 sequences in the sample, under 30% were seen once. Sequenced sample: blood. Source of these receptors: a man in his forties with Graves' hyperthyroidism that later progressed to Graves' ophthalmopathy. Each CDR3 is given with its conserved first and last residue. The order of the fields is D gene, J gene, clone size, V gene, CDR3 DNA, CDR3 protein. A D gene is named only where the DNA matches it firmly. Where a row states a size, it is once, few, many or the class of an expanded clone; other rows omit it.

NA,TRBJ2-5,many,TRBV6-2/TRBV6-3,TGTGCCGGCGGAAAACTCGGAGGGCCGCCAGAGACCCAGTACTTC,CAGGKLGGPPETQYF
NA,TRBJ1-2,NA,TRBV12-3/TRBV12-4,TGTGCCAGCAGTGGCGGGAGGTGGGACTATGGCTACACCTTC,CASSGGRWDYGYTF
TRBD1,TRBJ1-5,many,TRBV6-5,TGTGCCAGCAGTACACAGGGGATCAATCAGCCCCAGCATTTT,CASSTQGINQPQHF
TRBD2,TRBJ2-7,many,TRBV28,TGTGCCAGCAGTTCCTACCGACTAGCGGGAGTGGACTACGAGCAGTACTTC,CASSSYRLAGVDYEQYF
TRBD2,TRBJ2-2,many,TRBV7-4,TGTGCCAGCAGCTTATTCGTACTAGCGGGAGCCGGGGCTGAGACCGGGGAGCTGTTTTTT,CASSLFVLAGAGAETGELFF
NA,TRBJ2-5,few,TRBV5-1,TGCGCCAGCAGCTTCGAACTCGGACTATATCAAGAGACCCAGTACTTC,CASSFELGLYQETQYF
NA,TRBJ1-2,many,TRBV29-1,TGCAGCGTTGAAGGTACCGCGCCCTCTAACTATGGCTACACCTTC,CSVEGTAPSNYGYTF
NA,TRBJ1-1,NA,TRBV20-1,TGCAGTGCTAGAGATCCCCTACAGGGCCTGAACACTGAAGCTTTCTTT,CSARDPLQGLNTEAFF
NA,TRBJ1-1,many,TRBV7-9,TGTGCCAGCCCAGGGGCGGATACTGAAGCTTTCTTT,CASPGADTEAFF
NA,TRBJ2-2,many,TRBV11-2,TGTGCCAGCAGCCTATACTGGGAAAACACCGGGGAGCTGTTTTTT,CASSLYWENTGELFF
TRBD1,TRBJ2-7,many,TRBV11-2,TGTGCCAGCAGCTTACCCGCGGACAGGAGTACCTACGAGCAGTACTTC,CASSLPADRSTYEQYF
NA,TRBJ1-2,many,TRBV5-1,TGCGCCAGCAGCTTTACAGGGATGGTAGGTGGCTACACCTTC,CASSFTGMVGGYTF
NA,TRBJ1-1,many,TRBV4-1,TGCGCCAGCAGCCAAGACCAGAGGGGGTTTGGGGGGACGAACACTGAAGCTTTCTTT,CASSQDQRGFGGTNTEAFF
NA,TRBJ1-1,many,TRBV6-5,TGTGCCAGCAGCATCCGACCCCCGAGGAACACTGAAGCTTTCTTT,CASSIRPPRNTEAFF
TRBD2,TRBJ2-7,many,TRBV2,TGTGCCAGCAGGACCGGGACTAGCGTCTACGAGCAGTACTTC,CASRTGTSVYEQYF
TRBD1,TRBJ2-7,few,TRBV28,TGTGCCAGCAGTTTCTCCGGGACAGGGGGTGTTGGGCAGTACTTC,CASSFSGTGGVGQYF
NA,TRBJ1-2,NA,TRBV6-5,TGTGCCAGCAGTTCCCCCTCGGGGGCGGGGGGCTACACCTTC,CASSSPSGAGGYTF
NA,TRBJ1-1,once,TRBV20-1,TGCAGTGCCAAGAGTGGGGCCGGTGGGATGAACACTGAAGCTTTCTTT,CSAKSGAGGMNTEAFF